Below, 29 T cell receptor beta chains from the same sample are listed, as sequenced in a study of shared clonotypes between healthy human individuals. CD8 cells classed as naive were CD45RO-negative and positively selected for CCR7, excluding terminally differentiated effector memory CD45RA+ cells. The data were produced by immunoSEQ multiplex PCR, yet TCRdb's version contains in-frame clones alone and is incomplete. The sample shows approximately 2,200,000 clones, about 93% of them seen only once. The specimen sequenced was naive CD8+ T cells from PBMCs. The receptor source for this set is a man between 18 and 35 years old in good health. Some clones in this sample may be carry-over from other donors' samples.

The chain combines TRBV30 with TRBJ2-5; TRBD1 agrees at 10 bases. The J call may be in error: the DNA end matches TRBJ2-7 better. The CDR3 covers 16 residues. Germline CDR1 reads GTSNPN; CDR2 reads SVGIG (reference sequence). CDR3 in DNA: TGTGCCTCTATGGGACAGGGGAATTGGAAGGCCTACGAGCAGTACTTC. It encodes CASMGQGNWKAYEQYF.

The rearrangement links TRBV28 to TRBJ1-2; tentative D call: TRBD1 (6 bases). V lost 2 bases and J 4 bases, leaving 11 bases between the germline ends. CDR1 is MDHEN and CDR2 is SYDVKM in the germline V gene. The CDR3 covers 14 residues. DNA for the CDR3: TGTGCCAGCAGTTTAATGAGGACAGCCTATGGCTACACCTTC. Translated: CASSLMRTAYGYTF.

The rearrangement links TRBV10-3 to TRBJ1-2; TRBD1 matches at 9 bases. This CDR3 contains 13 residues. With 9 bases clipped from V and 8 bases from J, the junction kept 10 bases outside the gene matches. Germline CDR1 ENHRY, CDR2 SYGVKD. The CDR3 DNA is TGTGCCATTTTCCCGGGACAGGGCTCCGGCTACACCTTC. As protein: CAIFPGQGSGYTF.

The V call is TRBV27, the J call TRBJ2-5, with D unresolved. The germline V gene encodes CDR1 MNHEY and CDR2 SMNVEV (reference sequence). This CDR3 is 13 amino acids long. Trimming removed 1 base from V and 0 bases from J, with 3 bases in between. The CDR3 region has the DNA TGTGCCAGCAGTTTATTACACCAAGAGACCCAGTACTTC. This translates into CASSLLHQETQYF.

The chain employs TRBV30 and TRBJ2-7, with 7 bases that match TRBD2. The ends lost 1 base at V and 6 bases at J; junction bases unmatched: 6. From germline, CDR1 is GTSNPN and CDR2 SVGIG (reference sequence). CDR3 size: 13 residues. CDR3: CAWSGLAWGEQYF. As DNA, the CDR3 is TGTGCCTGGAGTGGACTAGCTTGGGGCGAGCAGTACTTC.

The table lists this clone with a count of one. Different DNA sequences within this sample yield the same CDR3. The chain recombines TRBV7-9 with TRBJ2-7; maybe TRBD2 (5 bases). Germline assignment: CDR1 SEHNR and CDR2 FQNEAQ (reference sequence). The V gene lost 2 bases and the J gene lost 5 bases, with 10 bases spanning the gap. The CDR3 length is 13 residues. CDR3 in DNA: TGTGCCAGCAGCTTAATTGACTACCACGAGCAGTACTTC. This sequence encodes CASSLIDYHEQYF.

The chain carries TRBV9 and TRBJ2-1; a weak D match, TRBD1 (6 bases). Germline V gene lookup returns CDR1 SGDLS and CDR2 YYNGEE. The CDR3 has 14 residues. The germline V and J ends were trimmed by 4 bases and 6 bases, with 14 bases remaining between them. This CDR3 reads CASSLYGTPNEQFF. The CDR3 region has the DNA TGTGCCAGCAGCTTATACGGGACACCCAATGAGCAGTTCTTC.

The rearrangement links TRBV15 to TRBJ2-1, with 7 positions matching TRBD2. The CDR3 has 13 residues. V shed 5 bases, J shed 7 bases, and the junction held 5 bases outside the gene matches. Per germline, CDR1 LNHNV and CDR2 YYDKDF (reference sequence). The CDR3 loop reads CATSASGRNEQFF. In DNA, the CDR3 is TGTGCCACCAGCGCTAGCGGAAGGAATGAGCAGTTCTTC.

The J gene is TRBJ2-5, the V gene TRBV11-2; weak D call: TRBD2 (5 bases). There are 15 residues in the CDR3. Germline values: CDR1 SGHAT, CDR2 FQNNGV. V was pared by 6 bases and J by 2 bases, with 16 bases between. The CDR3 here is CASSLSAAAQETQYF. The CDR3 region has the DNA TGTGCCAGCAGTTTAAGCGCAGCGGCACAAGAGACCCAGTACTTC.

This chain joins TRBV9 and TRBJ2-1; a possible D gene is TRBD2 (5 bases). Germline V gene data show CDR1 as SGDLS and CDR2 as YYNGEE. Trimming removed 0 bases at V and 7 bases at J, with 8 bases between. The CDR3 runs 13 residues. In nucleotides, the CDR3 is TGTGCCAGCAGCGTAGGAGGGTTTAATGAGCAGTTCTTC. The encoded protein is CASSVGGFNEQFF.

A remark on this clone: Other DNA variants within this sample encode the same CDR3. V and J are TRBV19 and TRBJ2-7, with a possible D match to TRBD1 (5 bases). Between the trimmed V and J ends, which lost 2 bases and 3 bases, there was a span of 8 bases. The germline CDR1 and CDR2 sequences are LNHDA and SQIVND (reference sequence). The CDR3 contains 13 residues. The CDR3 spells CASSITDSYEQYF. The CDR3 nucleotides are TGTGCCAGTAGTATAACCGACAGCTACGAGCAGTACTTC.

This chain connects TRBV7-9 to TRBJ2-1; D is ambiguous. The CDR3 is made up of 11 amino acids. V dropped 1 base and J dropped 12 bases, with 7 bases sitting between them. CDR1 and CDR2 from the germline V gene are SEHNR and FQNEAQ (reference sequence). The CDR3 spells CASSLGPVQFF. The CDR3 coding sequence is TGTGCCAGCAGCTTAGGTCCAGTGCAGTTCTTC.

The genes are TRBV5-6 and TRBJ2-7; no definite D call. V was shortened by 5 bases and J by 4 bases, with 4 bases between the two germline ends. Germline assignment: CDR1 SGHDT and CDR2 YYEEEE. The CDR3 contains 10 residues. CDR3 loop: CASRGYEQYF. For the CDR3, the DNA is TGTGCCAGCAGGGGGTACGAGCAGTACTTC.

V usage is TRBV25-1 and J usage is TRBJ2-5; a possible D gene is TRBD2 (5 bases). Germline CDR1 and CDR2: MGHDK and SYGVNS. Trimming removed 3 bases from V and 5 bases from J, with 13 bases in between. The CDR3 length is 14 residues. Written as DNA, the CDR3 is TGTGCCAGCAGTGATCGAGAGGGCCCGGAGACCCAGTACTTC. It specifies CASSDREGPETQYF.

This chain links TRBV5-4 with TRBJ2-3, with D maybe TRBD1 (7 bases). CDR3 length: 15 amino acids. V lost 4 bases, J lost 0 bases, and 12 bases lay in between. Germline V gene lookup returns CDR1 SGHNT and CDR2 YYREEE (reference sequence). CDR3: CASSRGTASTDTQYF. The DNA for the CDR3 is TGTGCCAGCAGCCGGGGGACAGCTAGCACAGATACGCAGTATTTT.

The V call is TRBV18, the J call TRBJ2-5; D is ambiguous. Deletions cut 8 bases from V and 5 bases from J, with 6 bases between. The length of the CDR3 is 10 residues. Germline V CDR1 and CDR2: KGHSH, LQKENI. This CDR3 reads CASHGETQYF. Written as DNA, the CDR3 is TGTGCCAGCCATGGCGAGACCCAGTACTTC.

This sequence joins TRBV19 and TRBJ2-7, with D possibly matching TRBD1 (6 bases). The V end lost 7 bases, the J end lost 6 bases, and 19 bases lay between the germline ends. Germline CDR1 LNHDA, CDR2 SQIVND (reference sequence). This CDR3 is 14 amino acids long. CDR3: CASNPTLGTSEQYF. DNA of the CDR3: TGTGCCAGTAACCCCACCCTAGGGACATCCGAGCAGTACTTC.

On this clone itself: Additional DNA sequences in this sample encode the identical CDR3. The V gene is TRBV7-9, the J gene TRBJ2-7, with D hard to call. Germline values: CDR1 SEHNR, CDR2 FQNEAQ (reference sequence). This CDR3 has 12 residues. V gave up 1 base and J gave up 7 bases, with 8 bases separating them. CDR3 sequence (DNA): TGTGCCAGCAGCTTAGGGACCCTTGAGCAGTACTTC. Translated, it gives CASSLGTLEQYF.

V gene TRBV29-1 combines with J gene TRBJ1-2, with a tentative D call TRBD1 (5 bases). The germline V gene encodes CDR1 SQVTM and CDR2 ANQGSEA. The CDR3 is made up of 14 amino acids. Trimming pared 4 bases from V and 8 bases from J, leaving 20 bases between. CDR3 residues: CSVGGDGTPAGYTF. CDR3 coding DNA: TGCAGCGTTGGGGGGGACGGGACCCCGGCGGGCTACACCTTC.

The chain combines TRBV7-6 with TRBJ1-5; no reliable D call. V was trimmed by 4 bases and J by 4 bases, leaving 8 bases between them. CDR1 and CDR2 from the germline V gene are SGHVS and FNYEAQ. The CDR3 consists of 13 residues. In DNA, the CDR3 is TGTGCCAGCAGCTCCTTTGGAAATCAGCCCCAGCATTTT. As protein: CASSSFGNQPQHF.

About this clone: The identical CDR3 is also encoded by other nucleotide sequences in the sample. CDR3 residues: CASSERAGVYNEQFF. The DNA for the CDR3 is TGTGCCAGCAGTGAGCGAGCGGGAGTCTACAATGAGCAGTTCTTC. The chain employs TRBV2 and TRBJ2-1; TRBD2 matches at 8 bases. This CDR3 has 15 residues. Germline V CDR1 and CDR2: SNHLY, FYNNEI. Germline trimming cut 3 bases from V and 3 bases from J; bases unmatched to any gene: 4. The entire variable domain, with the rest obtained from reference TRBV2 and TRBJ2-1, is as follows: EPEVTQTPSHQVTQMGQEVILRCVPISNHLYFYWYRQILGQKVEFLVSFYNNEISEKSEIFDDQFSVERPDGSNFTLKIRSTKLEDSAMYFCASSERAGVYNEQFFGPGTRLTVL.

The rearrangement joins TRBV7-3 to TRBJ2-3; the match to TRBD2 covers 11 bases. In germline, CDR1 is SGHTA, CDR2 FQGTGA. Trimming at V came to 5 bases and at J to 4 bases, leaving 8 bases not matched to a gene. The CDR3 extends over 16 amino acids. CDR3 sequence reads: CASSLTSGSDSDTQYF. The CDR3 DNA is TGTGCCAGCAGCCTCACTAGCGGGAGTGACTCAGATACGCAGTATTTT.

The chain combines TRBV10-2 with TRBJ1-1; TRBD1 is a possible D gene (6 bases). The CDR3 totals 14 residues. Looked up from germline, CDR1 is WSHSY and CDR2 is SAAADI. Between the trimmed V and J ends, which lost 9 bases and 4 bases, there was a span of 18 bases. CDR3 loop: CASLPSGASTEAFF. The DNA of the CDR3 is TGCGCCAGTCTACCCTCAGGGGCCTCCACTGAAGCTTTCTTT.

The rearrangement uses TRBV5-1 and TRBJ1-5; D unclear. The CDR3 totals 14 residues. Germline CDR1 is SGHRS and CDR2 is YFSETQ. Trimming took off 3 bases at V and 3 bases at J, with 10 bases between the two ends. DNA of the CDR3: TGCGCCAGCAGCTCCAGAGAGCTCAATCAGCCCCAGCATTTT. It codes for CASSSRELNQPQHF. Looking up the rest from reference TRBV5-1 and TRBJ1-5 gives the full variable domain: KAGVTQTPRYLIKTRGQQVTLSCSPISGHRSVSWYQQTPGQGLQFLFEYFSETQRNKGNFPGRFSGRQFSNSRSEMNVSTLELGDSALYLCASSSRELNQPQHFGDGTRLSIL.

CDR3 bases: TGTGCCAGCAGTTTGCAGGAGGGCGGTGAAGCTTTCTTT. Encoded protein: CASSLQEGGEAFF. This chain links TRBV28 with TRBJ1-1; D is unresolved. Trimming pared 3 bases from V and 7 bases from J, leaving 12 bases between. This CDR3 contains 13 residues. From germline, CDR1 is MDHEN and CDR2 SYDVKM.

In DNA, the CDR3 is TGTGCCAGCAGCGCCCCGGGACAGGGATACGAGCAGTACTTC. As protein: CASSAPGQGYEQYF. This chain connects TRBV21-1 to TRBJ2-7; TRBD1, the table's D call, was not compared with the DNA. TRBV21-1 is noted as a pseudogene. This CDR3 comprises 14 residues.

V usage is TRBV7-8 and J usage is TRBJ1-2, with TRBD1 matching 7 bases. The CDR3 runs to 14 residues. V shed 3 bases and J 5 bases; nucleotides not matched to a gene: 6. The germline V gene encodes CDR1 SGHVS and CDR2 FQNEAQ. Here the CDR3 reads CASSFPGQTYGYTF. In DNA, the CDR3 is TGTGCCAGCAGCTTCCCGGGACAGACTTATGGCTACACCTTC.

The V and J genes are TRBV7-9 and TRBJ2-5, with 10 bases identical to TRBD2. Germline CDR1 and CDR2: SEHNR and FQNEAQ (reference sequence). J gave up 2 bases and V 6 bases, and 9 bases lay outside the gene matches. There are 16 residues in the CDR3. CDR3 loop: CASRPTSGNRQETQYF. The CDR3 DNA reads TGTGCCAGCAGACCCACTAGCGGGAATCGTCAAGAGACCCAGTACTTC.

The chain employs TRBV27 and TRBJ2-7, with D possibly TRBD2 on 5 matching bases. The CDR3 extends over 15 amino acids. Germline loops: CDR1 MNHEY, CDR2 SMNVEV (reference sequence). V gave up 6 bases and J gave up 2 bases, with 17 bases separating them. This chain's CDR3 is CASSPSGGRTYEQYF. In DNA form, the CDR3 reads TGTGCCAGCAGCCCCTCCGGAGGCCGGACCTACGAGCAGTACTTC.